Each of the 6 T cell receptor beta chains below was sequenced from the same sample in a study of CD8 T cells in Susac syndrome. cDNA came from approximately 0.5 to 1 ug RNA primed by random hexamers. TCRdb reanalysed the immunoSEQ multiplex PCR reads using MiXCR and keeps one entry per CDR3 protein. The sample includes 100,000 to 150,000 distinct CDR3 sequences, around 96% of them seen just once. Sequencing was carried out using CD4+ T cells from PBMCs. The origin of the receptors is a human donor in good health.

The rearrangement joins TRBV7-9 to TRBJ1-1; D gene uncertain. Germline CDR1 reads SEHNR; CDR2 reads FQNEAQ (reference sequence). The CDR3 spans 13 residues. Trimming left V 8 bases short and J 5 bases short, with 15 bases between. The DNA of the CDR3 is TGTGCCAGCGTGTATGGGGAGAGGACTGAAGCTTTCTTT. Protein product: CASVYGERTEAFF.

The rearrangement joins TRBV7-2 to TRBJ2-2, with D tentatively TRBD1 (6 bases). V lost 4 bases to trimming and J lost 6 bases, with 15 bases between them. Germline-derived CDR1 and CDR2 are SGHTA and FQGNSA. This CDR3 contains 15 residues. CDR3 sequence (DNA): TGTGCCAGCAGCTACACACAGGGCTCCTCCGGGGAGCTGTTTTTT. The encoded protein is CASSYTQGSSGELFF.

This clonotype is a singleton in its sample. The rearrangement uses TRBV5-1 and TRBJ2-7; D may be TRBD2 (6 bases). CDR3 length equals 14 residues. Germline CDR1 SGHRS, CDR2 YFSETQ. Trimming shortened V by 5 bases and J by 4 bases, and 16 bases separated the two germline ends. CDR3 amino acids: CASSLGGLSYEQYF. For the CDR3, the DNA is TGCGCCAGCAGTCTTGGGGGGTTATCGTACGAGCAGTACTTC.

This clonotype appeared once. The chain uses TRBV7-6 and TRBJ2-3; 10 positions match TRBD2. V lost 5 bases and J lost 5; bases outside the gene matches: 4. Per germline, CDR1 SGHVS and CDR2 FNYEAQ. This CDR3 region has 14 residues. This CDR3 is CASSPSGSKDTQYF. The CDR3 region has the DNA TGTGCCAGCAGCCCTAGCGGGAGTAAAGATACGCAGTATTTT. Full variable domain (remainder filled in from reference TRBV7-6 and TRBJ2-3): GAGVSQSPRYKVTKRGQDVALRCDPISGHVSLYWYRQALGQGPEFLTYFNYEAQQDKSGLPNDRFSAERPEGSISTLTIQRTEQRDSAMYRCASSPSGSKDTQYFGPGTRLTVL.

The chain uses TRBV29-1 and TRBJ2-2; 8 bases align to TRBD2. Germline CDR1 is SQVTM and CDR2 is ANQGSEA. This CDR3 has 15 amino acids. V was pared by 4 bases and J by 4 bases, with 8 bases of the junction left unmatched. The CDR3 loop reads CSVALRSGSTGELFF. The CDR3 DNA reads TGCAGCGTTGCCCTTCGAAGCGGGAGCACCGGGGAGCTGTTTTTT.

This clonotype appeared a single time. V is TRBV4-2 and J is TRBJ2-7; TRBD2 agrees at 10 bases. V trimming: 3 bases; J trimming: 3 bases; junction bases outside the gene matches: 11. This CDR3 contains 17 residues. Germline lookup yields CDR1 LGHNA and CDR2 YNFKEQ. CDR3 sequence reads: CASSHQAGTSANYEQYF. The DNA for the CDR3 is TGTGCCAGCAGCCATCAAGCTGGGACTAGCGCGAACTACGAGCAGTACTTC.